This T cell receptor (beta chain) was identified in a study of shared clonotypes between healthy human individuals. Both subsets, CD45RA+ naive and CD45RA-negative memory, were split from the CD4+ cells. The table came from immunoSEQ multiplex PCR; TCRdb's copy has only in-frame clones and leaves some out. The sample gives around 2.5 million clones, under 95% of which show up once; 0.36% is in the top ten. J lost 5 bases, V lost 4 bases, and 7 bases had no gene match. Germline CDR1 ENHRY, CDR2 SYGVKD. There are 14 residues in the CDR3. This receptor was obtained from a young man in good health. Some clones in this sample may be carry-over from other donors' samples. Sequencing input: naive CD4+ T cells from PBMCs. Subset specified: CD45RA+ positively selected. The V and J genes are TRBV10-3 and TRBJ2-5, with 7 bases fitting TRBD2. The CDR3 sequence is CAISGASGRETQYF. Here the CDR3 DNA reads TGTGCCATCAGTGGGGCTAGCGGACGGGAGACCCAGTACTTC.